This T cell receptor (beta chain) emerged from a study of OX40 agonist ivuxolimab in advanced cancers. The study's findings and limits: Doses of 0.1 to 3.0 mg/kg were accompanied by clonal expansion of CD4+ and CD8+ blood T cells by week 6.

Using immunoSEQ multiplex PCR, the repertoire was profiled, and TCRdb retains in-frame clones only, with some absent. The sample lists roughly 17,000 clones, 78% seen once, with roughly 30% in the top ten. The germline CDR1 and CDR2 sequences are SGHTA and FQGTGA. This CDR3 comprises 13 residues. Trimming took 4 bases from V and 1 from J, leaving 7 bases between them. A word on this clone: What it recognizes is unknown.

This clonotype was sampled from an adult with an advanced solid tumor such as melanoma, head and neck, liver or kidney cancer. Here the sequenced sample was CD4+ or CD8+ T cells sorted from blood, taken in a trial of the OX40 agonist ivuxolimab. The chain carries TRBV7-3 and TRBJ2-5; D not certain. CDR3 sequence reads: CASSSPPQETQYF. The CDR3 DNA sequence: TGTGCCAGCAGCTCACCTCCCCAAGAGACCCAGTACTTC.